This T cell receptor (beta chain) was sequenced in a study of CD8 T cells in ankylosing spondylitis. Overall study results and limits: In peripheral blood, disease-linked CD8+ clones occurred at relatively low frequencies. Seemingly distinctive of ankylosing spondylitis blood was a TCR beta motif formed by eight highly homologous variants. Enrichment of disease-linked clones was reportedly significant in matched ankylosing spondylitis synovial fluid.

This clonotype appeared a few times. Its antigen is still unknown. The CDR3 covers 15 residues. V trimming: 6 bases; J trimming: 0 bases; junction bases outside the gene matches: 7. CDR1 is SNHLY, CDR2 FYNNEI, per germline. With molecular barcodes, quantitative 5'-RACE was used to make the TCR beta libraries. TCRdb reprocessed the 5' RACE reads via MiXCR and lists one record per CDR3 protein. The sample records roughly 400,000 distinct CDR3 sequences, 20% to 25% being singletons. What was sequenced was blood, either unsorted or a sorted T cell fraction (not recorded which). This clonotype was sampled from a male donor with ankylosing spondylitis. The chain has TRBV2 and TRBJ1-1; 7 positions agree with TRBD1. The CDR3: CASSAGTAMNTEAFF. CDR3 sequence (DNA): TGTGCCAGCAGCGCCGGGACAGCTATGAACACTGAAGCTTTCTTT.